This T cell receptor (beta chain) derives from a study of T-cell reconstitution after alpha-beta-depleted transplantation in children (TCRdb year 2016). Study-level background: Using TCR repertoire profiling, the study followed T-cell immune reconstitution in a quantitative way in children after TCRalphabeta/CD19-depleted allogeneic hematopoietic cell transplantation. General study outcomes and caveats: Hyperexpanded clone frequencies declined over subsequent months; after one year, T-cell counts and TCRbeta diversity were mostly attributed to newly produced T cells. In some patients, high TCRbeta diversity at day 60 was attributed to recipient T cells and intrathymic progenitors that had survived conditioning. The apparently early alphabetaT-cell count recovery about two months after transplant was reportedly dependent on only several hundred rapidly expanded clones derived from non-depleted graft cells.

Clipping removes 2 bases from V and 3 bases from J, with 2 as the unmatched junction base count. The germline V gene yields SGHRS for CDR1 and YFSETQ for CDR2. The CDR3 has 14 amino acids, counting the end cysteine and phenylalanine. Left in the record is the CDR3 DNA by itself, 42 bases read in frame from the first base. This clonotype was counted between two and nine times. The antigen it binds to is not known. It has no much larger one-base neighbor in the sample; base qualities were not kept. The treatment or condition tag for this specimen amounts to: allogeneic hematopoietic cell transplantation with graft depleted of TCRalphabeta T cells and CD19 B cells. TCRalphabeta/CD19-depleted allogeneic hematopoietic cell grafts were given to the transplant recipients, all of whom were children. Libraries were built with PCR. These reads were obtained on an Illumina HiSeq 2500. To normalize quantification of the TCRbeta repertoire, the TCR libraries were built with molecular barcoding that relied on unique molecular identifiers. In-frame beta chains were kept once TCRdb had trimmed the public reads at Q25 with fastp and called clones with MiXCR. Every CDR3 protein is listed once, alongside the most common genes and DNA of its rows. Within this sample are about 980,000 distinct CDR3 sequences, with around 30% of them counted one time only. The ten largest account for roughly 27% of the sample.

The rearrangement combines TRBV5-1 with TRBJ2-7, and 10 junction bases match TRBD2. The sequence came from a boy in the first two years of life who had a stem cell transplant for SCID, so the T cells may come from the graft donor. The sequencing used PBMCs, mostly from graft donor cells, collected 360 days after TCRalphabeta/CD19-depleted stem cell transplant. The CDR3 corresponds to CASSFRTSGYEQYF. In nucleotide form, the sequence is TGCGCCAGCAGCTTCAGGACTAGCGGCTACGAGCAGTACTTC.